The 32 T cell receptor beta chains below were found in one sample sequenced in a study of blood T cell repertoires in COVID-19 (dated by TCRdb to the early 2020s). Library preparation used the immunoSEQ multiplex PCR assay. Imported from immuneACCESS, the table was reduced by TCRdb to in-frame sequences with V and J called. These copies leave out some clones; in studies compared against another copy, an unresolved V gene accounts for under half, and the cause of the remainder is not known. The table for this sample lists approximately 210,000 clones; around 84% of them were counted only once. Around 21% of the sample is in the top ten clones. What was sequenced was peripheral blood. All receptors derive from a human donor in a cohort sampled during active COVID-19.

The chain couples TRBV7-2 to TRBJ2-7; TRBD2 aligns across 12 bases. The CDR3 contains 15 residues. The germline V gene has CDR1 SGHTA and CDR2 FQGNSA. J gave up 0 bases and V 6 bases, and 3 bases lay outside the gene matches. CDR3 coding DNA: TGTGCCAGCAGGAGGACTAGCGGGGACTCCTACGAGCAGTACTTC. Amino acids: CASRRTSGDSYEQYF.

The chain joins TRBV19 to TRBJ1-3, with TRBD1 matching over 7 bases. The CDR3 totals 15 residues. V lost 7 bases and J lost 0; bases outside the gene matches: 6. Germline CDR1 and CDR2: LNHDA and SQIVND (reference sequence). The DNA for the CDR3 is TGTGCCAGTATGGGGACAGTACTCTCTGGAAACACCATATATTTT. Its protein is CASMGTVLSGNTIYF.

This chain uses TRBV9 with TRBJ2-2; the D gene is possibly TRBD1 (6 bases). Germline V gene lookup returns CDR1 SGDLS and CDR2 YYNGEE. CDR3 length: 16 residues. V was clipped by 4 bases and J by 1 base, with 14 bases between them. CDR3 region: CASSIAGTLNTGELFF. For the CDR3, the DNA is TGTGCCAGCAGCATAGCCGGGACACTGAACACCGGGGAGCTGTTTTTT.

This chain links TRBV3-1 (or the pseudogene TRBV3-2) with TRBJ1-4, with a weak D call TRBD1 (6 bases). The CDR3 has 14 residues. Between the trimmed V and J ends, which lost 5 bases and 4 bases, there was a span of 11 bases. Germline V CDR1 and CDR2: LGHDT, YNNKEL (reference sequence). DNA of the CDR3: TGTGCCAGCAGCGGGACACCGGGTAATGAAAAACTGTTTTTT. It encodes CASSGTPGNEKLFF.

This chain links TRBV4-2 with TRBJ2-1, with 9 bases aligning to TRBD2. CDR3 length: 16 amino acids. Germline CDR1 and CDR2: LGHNA and YNFKEQ. V shed 1 base, J shed 7 bases, and the junction held 8 bases outside the gene matches. The CDR3 coding sequence is TGTGCCAGCAGCCAAGTGCGCGGGAGGGCCGAAAATGAGCAGTTCTTC. This gives the protein CASSQVRGRAENEQFF.

This clone appeared once. The CDR3 DNA sequence: TGTGCCAGCAGTTGGGGCAGGGGTGAGCAGTACTTC. It encodes CASSWGRGEQYF. This chain uses TRBV12-3 or TRBV12-4 with TRBJ2-7; TRBD1 is a possible D gene (6 bases). The CDR3 consists of 12 residues. Trimming cost V 4 bases and J 7 bases, with 11 bases left between them.

This sequence joins TRBV25-1 and TRBJ1-6; D may be TRBD1 (6 bases). CDR3 length: 13 residues. Germline CDR1 is MGHDK and CDR2 is SYGVNS. V gave up 3 bases and J gave up 7 bases, with 7 bases separating them. This CDR3 reads CASSEQGNSPLHF. CDR3 bases: TGTGCCAGCAGTGAGCAGGGGAATTCACCCCTCCACTTT.

This chain uses TRBV7-9 with TRBJ1-3; D is unresolved. Trimming left V 1 base short and J 0 bases short, with 10 bases between. The CDR3 has 16 amino acids. The germline CDR1 and CDR2 sequences are SEHNR and FQNEAQ (reference sequence). The CDR3 loop is CASSLVGRDSGNTIYF. DNA for the CDR3: TGTGCCAGCAGCTTAGTTGGGAGGGACTCTGGAAACACCATATATTTT.

The chain has TRBV6-6 and TRBJ1-1, with 10 bases aligning to TRBD1. CDR1 is MNHNY and CDR2 is SVGAGI in the germline V gene (reference sequence). The CDR3 sequence is 14 residues long. V gave up 6 bases and J gave up 1 base; unmatched junction bases: 2. The CDR3 region is CASRWTGGNTEAFF. Here the CDR3 DNA reads TGTGCCAGCAGATGGACAGGGGGGAACACTGAAGCTTTCTTT.

This clone was recorded once. The V gene is TRBV28, the J gene TRBJ1-4; 12 nucleotides line up with TRBD1. The CDR3 contains 17 residues. CDR1 and CDR2 (germline): MDHEN, SYDVKM. Trimming at V came to 2 bases and at J to 3 bases, leaving 4 bases not matched to a gene. The CDR3 sequence is CASSLPGQGAANEKLFF. CDR3 coding DNA: TGTGCCAGCAGTTTACCGGGACAGGGGGCTGCTAATGAAAAACTGTTTTTT. Variable domain in full (rest from reference TRBV28 and TRBJ1-4): DVKVTQSSRYLVKRTGEKVFLECVQDMDHENMFWYRQDPGLGLRLIYFSYDVKMKEKGDIPEGYSVSREKKERFSLILESASTNQTSMYLCASSLPGQGAANEKLFFGSGTQLSVL.

The genes are TRBV14 and TRBJ1-5; D is perhaps TRBD1 (6 bases). Germline CDR1 SGHDN, CDR2 FVKESK. V was clipped by 2 bases and J by 4 bases, with 6 bases between them. This CDR3 has 13 amino acids. CDR3 nucleotide sequence: TGTGCCAGCAGCCAACAGGGGAATCAGCCCCAGCATTTT. This gives the protein CASSQQGNQPQHF.

The chain joins TRBV19 to TRBJ1-5, with 9 bases identical to TRBD1. The CDR3 spans 14 residues. J was trimmed by 5 bases and V by 6 bases; bases with no gene match: 5. Per germline, CDR1 LNHDA and CDR2 SQIVND (reference sequence). The CDR3 bases are TGTGCCAGTAGAGAGGACAGGGGACATCAGCCCCAGCATTTT. Translation gives CASREDRGHQPQHF. Full variable domain (remainder filled in from reference TRBV19 and TRBJ1-5): DGGITQSPKYLFRKEGQNVTLSCEQNLNHDAMYWYRQDPGQGLRLIYYSQIVNDFQKGDIAEGYSVSREKKESFPLTVTSAQKNPTAFYLCASREDRGHQPQHFGDGTRLSIL.

The chain couples TRBV11-2 to TRBJ2-5; D may be TRBD1 (5 bases). The CDR3 totals 15 residues. The germline V gene encodes CDR1 SGHAT and CDR2 FQNNGV. V was shortened by 5 bases and J by 2 bases, with 15 bases between the two germline ends. DNA of the CDR3: TGTGCCAGCAGCCCCGCTGGACACGTTCAAGAGACCCAGTACTTC. Translation: CASSPAGHVQETQYF.

Turning to this clone: At the DNA level, this CDR3 is encoded by other sequences in the same sample as well. The chain links TRBV7-3 to TRBJ2-1, with 8 bases fitting TRBD1. Germline V gives CDR1 SGHTA, CDR2 FQGTGA. J gave up 10 bases and V 1 base, and 3 bases lay outside the gene matches. CDR3 length: 13 amino acids. CDR3 residues: CASSLRRQGEQFF. CDR3 in DNA: TGTGCCAGCAGCTTAAGGCGACAGGGGGAGCAGTTCTTC.

This chain connects TRBV19 to TRBJ1-1; D ambiguous. Germline-derived CDR1 and CDR2 are LNHDA and SQIVND (reference sequence). Between the trimmed V and J ends, which lost 7 bases and 11 bases, there was a span of 14 bases. This CDR3 has 11 residues. This chain's CDR3 is CASTEGKKAFF. The CDR3 nucleotides read TGTGCCAGTACAGAGGGCAAGAAGGCTTTCTTT.

This chain joins TRBV19 and TRBJ1-1, with D maybe TRBD1 (6 bases). V lost 3 bases, J lost 1 base, and 9 bases lay in between. CDR3 length: 14 amino acids. CDR1 and CDR2 from the germline V gene are LNHDA and SQIVND (reference sequence). The CDR3 DNA is TGTGCCAGTAGTATTAACAGGGAGAACACTGAAGCTTTCTTT. Residues: CASSINRENTEAFF. The full variable domain, rest sourced from reference TRBV19 and TRBJ1-1, is DGGITQSPKYLFRKEGQNVTLSCEQNLNHDAMYWYRQDPGQGLRLIYYSQIVNDFQKGDIAEGYSVSREKKESFPLTVTSAQKNPTAFYLCASSINRENTEAFFGQGTRLTVV.

This chain connects TRBV5-1 to TRBJ2-5; a possible D gene is TRBD2 (6 bases). CDR3 length: 14 amino acids. Germline CDR1 and CDR2: SGHRS and YFSETQ. Trimming took off 4 bases at V and 5 bases at J, with 15 bases between the two ends. The CDR3 is CASSQAPGGETQYF. DNA for the CDR3: TGCGCCAGCAGCCAGGCGCCCGGAGGGGAGACCCAGTACTTC.

The chain links TRBV5-1 to TRBJ1-2; no firm D call. Trimming cost V 0 bases and J 8 bases, with 14 bases left between them. Per germline, CDR1 SGHRS and CDR2 YFSETQ. The CDR3 is made up of 14 amino acids. The CDR3 here is CASSLALLRGGYTF. The CDR3 nucleotides read TGCGCCAGCAGCTTGGCCTTGCTCAGAGGAGGCTACACCTTC.

The V call is TRBV2, the J call TRBJ1-4; 7 nucleotides align to TRBD1. Trimming cost V 6 bases and J 0 bases; bases outside gene matches: 4. CDR1 and CDR2 (germline): SNHLY, FYNNEI. This CDR3 has 15 amino acids. Written as DNA, the CDR3 is TGTGCCAGCAGGAGGGACAGATCAACTAATGAAAAACTGTTTTTT. Its translation: CASRRDRSTNEKLFF. Complete variable domain (other parts from reference TRBV2 and TRBJ1-4): EPEVTQTPSHQVTQMGQEVILRCVPISNHLYFYWYRQILGQKVEFLVSFYNNEISEKSEIFDDQFSVERPDGSNFTLKIRSTKLEDSAMYFCASRRDRSTNEKLFFGSGTQLSVL.

This clone appeared a few times. The rearrangement joins TRBV7-9 to TRBJ1-1; D not resolved. Germline V gives CDR1 SEHNR, CDR2 FQNEAQ (reference sequence). Trimming removed 0 bases from V and 6 bases from J, with 8 bases in between. The CDR3 contains 13 residues. The CDR3 protein is CASSLATPPEAFF. The CDR3 DNA reads as TGTGCCAGCAGCTTAGCTACACCACCTGAAGCTTTCTTT.

Regarding this clone: The same CDR3 arises from other DNA sequences in this sample as well. This chain links TRBV7-2 with TRBJ2-5; 9 positions match TRBD1. The CDR3 has 15 amino acids. Germline CDR1 reads SGHTA; CDR2 reads FQGNSA. J lost 2 bases, V lost 1 base, and 2 bases had no gene match. The CDR3 coding sequence is TGTGCCAGCAGCTTAGACAGGGGGCTACAAGAGACCCAGTACTTC. As protein: CASSLDRGLQETQYF.

This clone was seen only once. The chain uses TRBV10-3 and TRBJ1-1, with 12 bases that match TRBD1. This CDR3 is built from 14 residues. Losses at the gene ends were 6 bases for V and 4 bases for J; bases not matched to a gene: 3. Germline loops: CDR1 ENHRY, CDR2 SYGVKD. For the CDR3, the DNA is TGTGCCATCAGGGGACAGGGGGCTGTCACTGAAGCTTTCTTT. This sequence encodes CAIRGQGAVTEAFF.

The chain carries TRBV5-1 and TRBJ1-1, with D tentatively TRBD1 (6 bases). The V gene lost 6 bases and the J gene lost 6 bases, with 15 bases spanning the gap. This CDR3 spans 13 amino acids. Germline V gene data show CDR1 as SGHRS and CDR2 as YFSETQ. The DNA of the CDR3 is TGCGCCAGCACAGGGGAATTTTTGGCTGAAGCTTTCTTT. This sequence encodes CASTGEFLAEAFF.

V gene TRBV5-1 combines with J gene TRBJ2-3; D possibly corresponds to TRBD2 (5 bases). V lost 1 base and J 2 bases, leaving 8 bases between the germline ends. Per germline, CDR1 SGHRS and CDR2 YFSETQ. CDR3 length: 14 residues. The CDR3: CASSLTRPTDTQYF. The CDR3, as DNA: TGCGCCAGCAGCTTGACTAGACCCACAGATACGCAGTATTTT.

The chain joins TRBV30 to TRBJ2-3; the match to TRBD1 covers 8 bases. This CDR3 has 13 residues. Germline lookup yields CDR1 GTSNPN and CDR2 SVGIG (reference sequence). The ends lost 0 bases at V and 4 bases at J; junction bases unmatched: 0. As DNA, the CDR3 is TGTGCCTGGAGTGTGGACAGGGCAGATACGCAGTATTTT. Residues: CAWSVDRADTQYF.

J is TRBJ2-7 and V is TRBV7-6; TRBD2 might be the D (6 bases). V gave up 3 bases and J gave up 0 bases, with 15 bases separating them. CDR3 length equals 16 residues. Germline V gives CDR1 SGHVS, CDR2 FNYEAQ. DNA of the CDR3: TGTGCCAGCAGCTTTAATAGCGGCCCGAGCTCCTACGAGCAGTACTTC. Its protein product is CASSFNSGPSSYEQYF.

The gene calls are TRBV28 and TRBJ1-4; D is unclear. The CDR3 consists of 16 residues. V lost 5 bases, J lost 4 bases, and 17 bases lay in between. Germline lookup yields CDR1 MDHEN and CDR2 SYDVKM. Here the CDR3 reads CASSPLSSAVNEKLFF. CDR3 bases: TGTGCCAGCAGTCCCCTATCTAGCGCCGTTAATGAAAAACTGTTTTTT. Looking up the rest from reference TRBV28 and TRBJ1-4 gives the full variable domain: DVKVTQSSRYLVKRTGEKVFLECVQDMDHENMFWYRQDPGLGLRLIYFSYDVKMKEKGDIPEGYSVSREKKERFSLILESASTNQTSMYLCASSPLSSAVNEKLFFGSGTQLSVL.

The chain is built from TRBV7-9 and TRBJ1-1, with 8 bases lining up with TRBD1. V lost 5 bases and J lost 4; bases outside the gene matches: 6. CDR1 and CDR2 from the germline V gene are SEHNR and FQNEAQ (reference sequence). The length of the CDR3 is 14 residues. CDR3 residues: CASSQQGVGTEAFF. Written as DNA, the CDR3 is TGTGCCAGCAGCCAACAGGGGGTAGGCACTGAAGCTTTCTTT.

The rearrangement joins TRBV7-3 to TRBJ1-6, with D maybe TRBD1 (6 bases). Trimming cost V 8 bases and J 7 bases, with 18 bases left between them. The CDR3 covers 15 residues. Germline assignment: CDR1 SGHTA and CDR2 FQGTGA. The CDR3 DNA follows: TGTGCCAGCTCACCCACAGGACAGAGCAATTCACCCCTCCACTTT. The encoded protein is CASSPTGQSNSPLHF.

This clone was picked up one time. V gene TRBV29-1 combines with J gene TRBJ2-5; 11 nucleotides line up with TRBD1. Germline CDR1 SQVTM, CDR2 ANQGSEA. Trimming removed 7 bases from V and 5 bases from J; junction bases left unmatched: 12. This CDR3 comprises 15 residues. The CDR3 loop reads CSGSLGQGDGETQYF. Here the CDR3 DNA reads TGCAGCGGCTCACTGGGACAGGGGGATGGGGAGACCCAGTACTTC.

V gene TRBV5-1 combines with J gene TRBJ2-6; possible D gene TRBD2, 5 bases. This CDR3 is 16 amino acids long. V dropped 2 bases and J dropped 0 bases, with 9 bases sitting between them. Germline loops: CDR1 SGHRS, CDR2 YFSETQ. As DNA, the CDR3 is TGCGCCAGCAGCTTTGCGGACTTCTCTGGGGCCAACGTCCTGACTTTC. Translated, it gives CASSFADFSGANVLTF.

This chain links TRBV7-8 with TRBJ2-5; 9 nucleotides align to TRBD1. This CDR3 is built from 14 residues. Germline V gene data show CDR1 as SGHVS and CDR2 as FQNEAQ. With 5 bases clipped from V and 1 base from J, the junction kept 2 bases outside the gene matches. The CDR3: CASSRGQGQETQYF. The CDR3 nucleotides read TGTGCCAGCAGCCGGGGACAGGGCCAAGAGACCCAGTACTTC. The variable domain in full, completed from reference TRBV7-8 and TRBJ2-5, reads GAGVSQSPRYKVAKRGQDVALRCDPISGHVSLFWYQQALGQGPEFLTYFQNEAQLDKSGLPSDRFFAERPEGSVSTLKIQRTQQEDSAVYLCASSRGQGQETQYFGPGTRLLVL.